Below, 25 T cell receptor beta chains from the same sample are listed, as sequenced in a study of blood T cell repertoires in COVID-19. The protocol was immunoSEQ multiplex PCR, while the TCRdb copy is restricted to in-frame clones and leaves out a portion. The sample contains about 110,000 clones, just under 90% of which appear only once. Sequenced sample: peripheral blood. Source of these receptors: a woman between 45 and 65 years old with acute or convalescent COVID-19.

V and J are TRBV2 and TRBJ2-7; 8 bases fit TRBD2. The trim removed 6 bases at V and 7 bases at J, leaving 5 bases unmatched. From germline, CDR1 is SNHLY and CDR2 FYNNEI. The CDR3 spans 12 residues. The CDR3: CASRDLAGEQYF. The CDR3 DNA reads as TGTGCCAGCAGAGATTTAGCGGGAGAGCAGTACTTC.

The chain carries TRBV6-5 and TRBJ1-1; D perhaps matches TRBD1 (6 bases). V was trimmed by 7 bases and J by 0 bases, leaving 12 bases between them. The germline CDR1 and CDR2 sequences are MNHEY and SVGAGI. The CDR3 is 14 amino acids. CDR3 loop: CASTLGGVNTEAFF. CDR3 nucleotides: TGTGCCAGCACCTTAGGGGGAGTGAACACTGAAGCTTTCTTT.

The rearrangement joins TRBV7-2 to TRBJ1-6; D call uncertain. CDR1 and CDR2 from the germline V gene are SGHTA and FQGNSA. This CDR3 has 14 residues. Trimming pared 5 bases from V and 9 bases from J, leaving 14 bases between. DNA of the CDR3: TGTGCCAGCAGCACCCGGGAGGGCACTTCACCCCTCCACTTT. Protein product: CASSTREGTSPLHF.

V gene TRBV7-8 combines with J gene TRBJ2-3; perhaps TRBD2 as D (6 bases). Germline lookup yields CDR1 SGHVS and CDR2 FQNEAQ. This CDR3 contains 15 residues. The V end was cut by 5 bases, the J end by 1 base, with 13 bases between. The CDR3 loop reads CASSRGDSGTDTQYF. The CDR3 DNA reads TGTGCCAGCAGCCGAGGGGACTCCGGCACAGATACGCAGTATTTT.

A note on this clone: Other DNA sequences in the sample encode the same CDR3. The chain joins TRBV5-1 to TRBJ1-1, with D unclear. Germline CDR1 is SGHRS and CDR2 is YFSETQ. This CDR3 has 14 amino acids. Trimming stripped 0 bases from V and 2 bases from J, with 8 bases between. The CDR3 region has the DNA TGCGCCAGCAGCTTGGAGCGGGGAAACACTGAAGCTTTCTTT. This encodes CASSLERGNTEAFF.

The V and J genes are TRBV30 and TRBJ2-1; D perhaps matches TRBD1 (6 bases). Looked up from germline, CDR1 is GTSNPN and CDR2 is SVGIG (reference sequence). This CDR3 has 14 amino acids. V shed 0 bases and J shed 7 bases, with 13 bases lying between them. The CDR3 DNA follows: TGTGCCTGGAGTGTAGGGGCAGGGGTGAATGAGCAGTTCTTC. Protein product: CAWSVGAGVNEQFF.

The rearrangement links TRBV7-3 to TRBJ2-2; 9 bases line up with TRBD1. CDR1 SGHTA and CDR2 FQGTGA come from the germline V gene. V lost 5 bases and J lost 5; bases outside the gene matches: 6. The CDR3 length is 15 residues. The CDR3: CASSIGTGKTGELFF. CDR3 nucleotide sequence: TGTGCCAGCAGCATAGGGACAGGGAAGACCGGGGAGCTGTTTTTT.

DNA for the CDR3: TGTGCCAGCGCAACTCCCGGCACAGATACGCAGTATTTT. This gives the protein CASATPGTDTQYF. This chain uses TRBV7-2 with TRBJ2-3; D is unresolved. CDR3 size: 13 residues. Germline-derived CDR1 and CDR2 are SGHTA and FQGNSA. Trimming took off 8 bases at V and 1 base at J, with 10 bases between the two ends.

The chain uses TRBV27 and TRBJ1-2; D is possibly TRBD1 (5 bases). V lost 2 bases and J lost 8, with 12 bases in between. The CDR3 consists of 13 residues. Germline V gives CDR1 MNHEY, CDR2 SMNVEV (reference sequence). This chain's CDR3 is CASSLKGVRGYTF. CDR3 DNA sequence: TGTGCCAGCAGTTTAAAAGGGGTTAGGGGCTACACCTTC.

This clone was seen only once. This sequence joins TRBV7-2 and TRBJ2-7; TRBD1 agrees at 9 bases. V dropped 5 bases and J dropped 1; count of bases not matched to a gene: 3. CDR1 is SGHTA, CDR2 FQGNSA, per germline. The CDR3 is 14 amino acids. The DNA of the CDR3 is TGTGCCAGCAGCCTAGGGACAGGGTCCTACGAGCAGTACTTC. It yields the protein CASSLGTGSYEQYF.

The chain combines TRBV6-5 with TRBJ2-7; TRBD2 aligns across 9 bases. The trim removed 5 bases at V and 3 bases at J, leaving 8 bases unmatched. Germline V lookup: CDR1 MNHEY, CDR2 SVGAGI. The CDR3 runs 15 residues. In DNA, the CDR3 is TGTGCCAGCAGTCTTTTAGCGGGGGTGGTCTACGAGCAGTACTTC. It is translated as CASSLLAGVVYEQYF.

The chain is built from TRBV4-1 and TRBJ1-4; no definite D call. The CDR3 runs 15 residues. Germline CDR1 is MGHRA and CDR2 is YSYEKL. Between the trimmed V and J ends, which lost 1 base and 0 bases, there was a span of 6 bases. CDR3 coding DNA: TGCGCCAGCAGCCAAGTAGCAACAACTAATGAAAAACTGTTTTTT. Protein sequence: CASSQVATTNEKLFF.

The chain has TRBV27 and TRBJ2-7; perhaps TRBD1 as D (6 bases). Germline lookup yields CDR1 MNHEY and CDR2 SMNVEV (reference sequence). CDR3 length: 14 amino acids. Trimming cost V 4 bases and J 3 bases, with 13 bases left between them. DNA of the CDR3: TGTGCCAGCAGTTCCTGGACAGAAAGCTACGAGCAGTACTTC. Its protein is CASSSWTESYEQYF.

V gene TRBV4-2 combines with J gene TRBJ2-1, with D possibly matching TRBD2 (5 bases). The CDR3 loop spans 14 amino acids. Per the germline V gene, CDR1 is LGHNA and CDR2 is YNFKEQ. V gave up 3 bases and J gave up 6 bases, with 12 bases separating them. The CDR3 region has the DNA TGTGCCAGCAGCCAGGGAGCGAAGCGCAATGAGCAGTTCTTC. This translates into CASSQGAKRNEQFF.

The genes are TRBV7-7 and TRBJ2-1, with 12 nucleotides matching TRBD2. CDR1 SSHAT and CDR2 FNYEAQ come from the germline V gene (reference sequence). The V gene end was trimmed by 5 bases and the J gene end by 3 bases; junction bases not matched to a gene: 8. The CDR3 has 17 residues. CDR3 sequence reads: CASSPRLAGVNYNEQFF. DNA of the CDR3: TGTGCCAGCAGCCCCCGACTAGCGGGGGTTAACTACAATGAGCAGTTCTTC.

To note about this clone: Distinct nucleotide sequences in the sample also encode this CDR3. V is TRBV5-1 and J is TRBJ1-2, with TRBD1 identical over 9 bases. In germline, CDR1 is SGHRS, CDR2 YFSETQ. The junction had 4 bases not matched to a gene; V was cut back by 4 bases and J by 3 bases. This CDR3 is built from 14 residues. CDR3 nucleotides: TGCGCCAGCAGCCTGGGACAGGGCGACTATGGCTACACCTTC. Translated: CASSLGQGDYGYTF.

The CDR3 sequence: CASSLFGYNSPLHF. The CDR3 DNA sequence: TGTGCCAGCAGCTTATTCGGGTATAATTCACCCCTCCACTTT. The chain uses TRBV13 and TRBJ1-6; unclear D gene. V dropped 2 bases and J dropped 4 bases, with 6 bases sitting between them. This CDR3 is built from 14 residues. The germline V gene has CDR1 PRHDT and CDR2 FYEKMQ (reference sequence).

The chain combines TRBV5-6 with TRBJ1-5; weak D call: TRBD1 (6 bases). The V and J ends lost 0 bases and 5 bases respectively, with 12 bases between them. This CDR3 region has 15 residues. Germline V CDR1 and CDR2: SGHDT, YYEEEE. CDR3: CASSLGGREDQPQHF. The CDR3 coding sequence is TGTGCCAGCAGCTTGGGGGGGCGGGAGGATCAGCCCCAGCATTTT.

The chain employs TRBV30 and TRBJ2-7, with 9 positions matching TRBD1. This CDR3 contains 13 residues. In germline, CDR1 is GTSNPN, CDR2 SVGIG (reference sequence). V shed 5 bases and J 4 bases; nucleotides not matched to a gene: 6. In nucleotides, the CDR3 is TGTGCCTGGGGGGGACAGGGAGAATACGAGCAGTACTTC. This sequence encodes CAWGGQGEYEQYF. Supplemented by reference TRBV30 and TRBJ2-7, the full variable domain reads SQTIHQWPATLVQPVGSPLSLECTVEGTSNPNLYWYRQAAGRGLQLLFYSVGIGQISSEVPQNLSASRPQDRQFILSSKKLLLSDSGFYLCAWGGQGEYEQYFGPGTRLTVT.

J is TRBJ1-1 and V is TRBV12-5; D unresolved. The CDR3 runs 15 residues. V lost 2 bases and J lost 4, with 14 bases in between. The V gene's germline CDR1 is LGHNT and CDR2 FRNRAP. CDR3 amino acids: CASGLSFLVSTEAFF. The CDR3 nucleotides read TGTGCTAGTGGTTTGTCGTTTCTAGTGTCCACTGAAGCTTTCTTT.

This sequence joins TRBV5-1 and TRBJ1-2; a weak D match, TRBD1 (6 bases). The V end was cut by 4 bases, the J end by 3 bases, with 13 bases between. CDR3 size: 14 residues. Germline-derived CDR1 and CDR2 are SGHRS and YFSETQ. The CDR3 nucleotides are TGCGCCAGCAGCGTTGAAGCAGGGGACTATGGCTACACCTTC. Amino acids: CASSVEAGDYGYTF.

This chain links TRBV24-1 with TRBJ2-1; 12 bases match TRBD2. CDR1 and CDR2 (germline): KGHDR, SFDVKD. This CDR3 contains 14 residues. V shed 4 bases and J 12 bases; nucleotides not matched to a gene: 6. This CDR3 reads CATSDPGLAGLQFF. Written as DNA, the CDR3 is TGTGCCACCAGTGACCCCGGACTAGCGGGACTGCAGTTCTTC.

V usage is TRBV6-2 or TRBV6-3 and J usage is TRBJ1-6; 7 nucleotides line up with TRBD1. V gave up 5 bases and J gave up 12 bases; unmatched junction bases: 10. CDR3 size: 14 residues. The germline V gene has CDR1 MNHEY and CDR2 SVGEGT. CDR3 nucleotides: TGTGCCAGCAGTCCCGGACAGGCCCAATTACCCCTCCACTTT. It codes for CASSPGQAQLPLHF.

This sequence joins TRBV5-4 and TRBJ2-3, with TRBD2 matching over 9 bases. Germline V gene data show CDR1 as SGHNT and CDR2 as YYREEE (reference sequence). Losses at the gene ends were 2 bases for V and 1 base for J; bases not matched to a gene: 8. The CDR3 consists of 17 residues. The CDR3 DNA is TGTGCCAGCAGCTTAGGTCACAGGACTAGCGGCACAGATACGCAGTATTTT. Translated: CASSLGHRTSGTDTQYF.

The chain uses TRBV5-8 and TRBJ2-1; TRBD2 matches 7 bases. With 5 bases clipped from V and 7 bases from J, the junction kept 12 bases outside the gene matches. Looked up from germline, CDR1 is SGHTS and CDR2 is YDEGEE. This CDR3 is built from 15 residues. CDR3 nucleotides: TGTGCCAGCAGAACCGGGGTGGGGCGGGGGAATGAGCAGTTCTTC. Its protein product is CASRTGVGRGNEQFF. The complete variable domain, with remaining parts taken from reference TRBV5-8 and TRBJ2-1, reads EAGVTQSPTHLIKTRGQQATLRCSPISGHTSVYWYQQALGLGLQFLLWYDEGEERNRGNFPPRFSGRQFPNYSSELNVNALELEDSALYLCASRTGVGRGNEQFFGPGTRLTVL.